This T cell receptor beta chain was captured by sequencing in a study of cytomegalovirus exposure and HLA in healthy donors. Primers for the PCR totalled 60 Vbeta and 13 Jbeta. Profiled with immunoSEQ multiplex PCR; TCRdb holds only in-frame clones, not every one. The repertoire holds nearly 200,000 clones, with 70% to 85% as singletons. The receptor comes from a boy aged 2 to 9 in good health and CMV-seronegative. The specimen was PBMCs.

The CDR3 protein is CASRTGSSYNEQFF. For the CDR3, the DNA is TGTGCCAGCAGGACAGGGAGCTCCTACAATGAGCAGTTCTTC. V gene TRBV2 combines with J gene TRBJ2-1; 7 bases are a match to TRBD1. The CDR3 loop spans 14 amino acids. Trimming took 6 bases from V and 0 from J; bases not matched to a gene: 2. Germline CDR1 is SNHLY and CDR2 is FYNNEI.